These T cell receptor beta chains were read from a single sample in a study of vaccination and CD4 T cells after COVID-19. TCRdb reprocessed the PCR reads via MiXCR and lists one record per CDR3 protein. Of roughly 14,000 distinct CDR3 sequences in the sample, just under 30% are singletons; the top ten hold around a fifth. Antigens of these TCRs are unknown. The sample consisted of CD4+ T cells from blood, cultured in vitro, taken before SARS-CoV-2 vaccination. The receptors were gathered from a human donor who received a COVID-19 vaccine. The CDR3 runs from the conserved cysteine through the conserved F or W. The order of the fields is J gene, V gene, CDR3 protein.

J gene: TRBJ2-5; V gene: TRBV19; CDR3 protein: CTSSEGQAPQETQYF
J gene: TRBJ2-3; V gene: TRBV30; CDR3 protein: CAYEGGTANTDTQYF
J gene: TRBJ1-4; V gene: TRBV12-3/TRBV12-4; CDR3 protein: CASRGVDEKLFF
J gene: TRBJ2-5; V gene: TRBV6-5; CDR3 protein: CASSYQETQYF
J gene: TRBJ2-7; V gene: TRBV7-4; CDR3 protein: CASSALDRGEQYF
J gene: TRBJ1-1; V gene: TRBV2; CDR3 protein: CASRYRGGDTEAFF
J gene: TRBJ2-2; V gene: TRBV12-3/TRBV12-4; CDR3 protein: CASSLRGQTNTGELFF
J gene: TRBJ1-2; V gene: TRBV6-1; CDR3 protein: CASSRDRGGYTF
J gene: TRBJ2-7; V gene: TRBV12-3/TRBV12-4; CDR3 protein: CASSSGGSHEQYF
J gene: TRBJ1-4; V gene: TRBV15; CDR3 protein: CATQAGIHEKLFF
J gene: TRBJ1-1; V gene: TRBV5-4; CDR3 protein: CASSLAGTGNTEAFF
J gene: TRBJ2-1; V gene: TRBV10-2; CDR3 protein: CASTKVGESSSYNEQFF
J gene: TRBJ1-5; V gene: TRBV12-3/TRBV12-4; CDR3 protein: CASSWDSRSQPQHF
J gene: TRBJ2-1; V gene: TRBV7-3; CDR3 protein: CASSSDSGGAPEQFF
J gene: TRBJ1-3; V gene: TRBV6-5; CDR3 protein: CASSYSGAGNTIYF
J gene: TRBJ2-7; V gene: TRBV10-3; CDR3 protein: CAIRLSGGPEEQYF
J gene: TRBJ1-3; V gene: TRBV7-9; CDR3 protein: CASSLAGQGRSGNTIYF
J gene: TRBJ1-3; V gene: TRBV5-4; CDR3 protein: CASSLGGNSGNTIYF
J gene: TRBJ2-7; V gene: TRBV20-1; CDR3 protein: CSARDFRSYEQYF
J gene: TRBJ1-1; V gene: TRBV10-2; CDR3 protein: CASSGEVGTEAFF
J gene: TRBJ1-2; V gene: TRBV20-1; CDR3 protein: CSAREGGKNYGYTF
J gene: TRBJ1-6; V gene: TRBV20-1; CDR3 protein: CSAWDRSNSPLHF
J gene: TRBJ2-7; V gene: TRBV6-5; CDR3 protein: CASSYSRQGGSYEQYF
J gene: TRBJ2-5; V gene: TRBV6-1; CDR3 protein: CASSQTTDSLGSETQYF
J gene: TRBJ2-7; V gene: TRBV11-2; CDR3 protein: CASSSLAGGTAEQYF
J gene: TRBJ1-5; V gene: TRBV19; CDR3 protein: CASSIGGRSNQPQHF
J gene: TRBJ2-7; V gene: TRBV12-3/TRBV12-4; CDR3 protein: CASSFTSGGYEQYF
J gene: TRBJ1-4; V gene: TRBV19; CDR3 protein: CASTLQGFNEKLFF
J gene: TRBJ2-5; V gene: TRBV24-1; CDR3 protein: CATSSAGGAETQYF
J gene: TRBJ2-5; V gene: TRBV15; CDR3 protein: CATSRDPGGEETQYF
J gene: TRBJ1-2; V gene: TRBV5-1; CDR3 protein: CASSLGDIYGYTF
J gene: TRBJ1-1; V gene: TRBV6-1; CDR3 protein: CASRRERGETEAFF
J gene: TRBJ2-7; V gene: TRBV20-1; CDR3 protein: CSARVIGGLSSYEQYF
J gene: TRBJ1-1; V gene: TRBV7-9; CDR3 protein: CASSFEEGNTEAFF
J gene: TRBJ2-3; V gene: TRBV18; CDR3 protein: CASSPGLAGASSDTQYF
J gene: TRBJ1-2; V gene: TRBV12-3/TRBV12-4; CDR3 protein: CASSATWWGYTF
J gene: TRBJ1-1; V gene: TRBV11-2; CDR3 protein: CASSTYRGRLGEAFF
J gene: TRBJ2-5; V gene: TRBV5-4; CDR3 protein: CASSPETGAGETQYF
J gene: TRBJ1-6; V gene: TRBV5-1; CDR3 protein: CASSFNPLGIPRQGVNNSPLHF
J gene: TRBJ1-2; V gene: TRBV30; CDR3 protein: CAWIKQGVGYGYTF
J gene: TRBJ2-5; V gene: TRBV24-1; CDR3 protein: CATSDWKSTGQETQYF
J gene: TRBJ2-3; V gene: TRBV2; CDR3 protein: CASSAVGGGTDTQYF
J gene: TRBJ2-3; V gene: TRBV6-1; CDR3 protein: CASSRDRISTDTQYF
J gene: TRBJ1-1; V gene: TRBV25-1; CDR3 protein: CASSDRTANTEAFF
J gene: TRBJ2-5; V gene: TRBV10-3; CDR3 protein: CAIRPGLAEQETQYF
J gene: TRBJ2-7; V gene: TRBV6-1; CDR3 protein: CASRGQGASYEQYF
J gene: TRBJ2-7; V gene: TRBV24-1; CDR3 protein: CATSAGGLDYEQYF
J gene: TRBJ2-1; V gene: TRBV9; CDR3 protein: CASSRTSGPYNEQFF
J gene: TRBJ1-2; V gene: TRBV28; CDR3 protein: CASSLAGLRSGYNF
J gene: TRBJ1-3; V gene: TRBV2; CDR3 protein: CASSEQGNSGNTIYF
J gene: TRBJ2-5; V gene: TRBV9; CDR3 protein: CASSVGMETQYF
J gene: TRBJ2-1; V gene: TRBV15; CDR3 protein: CATSRDRWAGGSSYNEQFF
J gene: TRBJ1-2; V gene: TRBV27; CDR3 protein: CASSLSGSYGYTF
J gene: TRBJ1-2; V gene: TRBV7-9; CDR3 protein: CASSLGQTYGYTF
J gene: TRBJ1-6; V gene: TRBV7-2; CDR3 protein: CASSLVDQPLYNSPLHF
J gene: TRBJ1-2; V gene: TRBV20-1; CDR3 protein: CSAPDSSNYGYTF
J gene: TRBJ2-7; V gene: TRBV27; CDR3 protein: CASRSTGRDEQYF
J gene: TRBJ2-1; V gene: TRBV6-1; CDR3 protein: CASSAGTTPYNEQFF
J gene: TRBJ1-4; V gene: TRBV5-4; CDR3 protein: CASSSAAGATNEKLFF
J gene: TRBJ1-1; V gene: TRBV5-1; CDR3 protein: CASSLAAEGVAFF